Included here is one T cell receptor beta chain sequence, with context. Its antigen is not identified. This sample was taken from a study of cytomegalovirus exposure and HLA in healthy donors. At the level of the study: In a later analysis, it was reported that the roughly 130 validation repertoires had been produced on the same platform as the 500 to 850 repertoires belonging to the first cohort.

The CDR3 consists of 17 residues. Germline lookup yields CDR1 MDHEN and CDR2 SYDVKM. With 7 bases clipped from V and 3 bases from J, the junction kept 15 bases outside the gene matches. The donors were members of the approximately 120-subject validation cohort (separate from the approximately 650-subject first cohort). General study findings and limits: Most sequenced TCRs were rare (though some public TCRs occurred in many donors).

Assay used: immunoSEQ multiplex PCR; TCRdb lists only in-frame clones, some missing. The sample lists some 150,000 clones; roughly 90% were seen once. Material: PBMCs. This chain joins TRBV28 and TRBJ2-1, with 7 bases that match TRBD1. This sequence was found in a man between 18 and 35 years old in good health and CMV-seropositive. CDR3 residues: CASTPLGQGGLYNEQFF. The CDR3 DNA sequence: TGTGCCAGCACCCCCCTGGGTCAAGGGGGCCTCTACAATGAGCAGTTCTTC.